This T cell receptor beta chain derives from a study of molecular identifiers for immune sequencing clone quantification. For the study at large: Replicate experiments took RNA from around 18,000 or 91,000 naive CD8 cells, divided it five ways and sequenced four.

Naive CD8 T cells were picked out by sorting for CD8+CD4-CCR7+CD45RA+. Findings and caveats of the study: In naive cells, clones above 20 RNA copies held under 1% of molecules, whereas in effector cells they held over 98%.

This clonotype has a count of ten or more. Its antigen is undetermined. Trimming cost V 3 bases and J 4 bases, with 16 bases left between them. The CDR3 is made up of 15 amino acids. CDR1 and CDR2 (germline): MNHEY, SMNVEV (reference sequence). The bulk TCR libraries were made with methods described before and with listed TCR primers. TCRdb re-called the PCR reads with MiXCR, one entry per CDR3 protein. Here the sample spans tens of thousands of distinct CDR3 sequences, almost 25% being singletons. Source material: naive CD8+ T cells from blood, with Jurkat cell RNA spiked in. Sample subset: FACS-sorted CD8+CD4-CCR7+CD45RA+ naive T cells. This chain joins TRBV27 and TRBJ2-7; D unresolved. The sequence derives from a human donor in good health. Some libraries in this study had Jurkat cell RNA spiked in. CDR3 loop: CASSFGPAAQYEQYF. The DNA of the CDR3 is TGTGCCAGCAGTTTCGGCCCCGCGGCCCAATACGAGCAGTACTTC.